This T cell receptor beta chain came from a study of shared clonotypes between healthy human individuals. Study conclusions and caveats: The sharing of 4% to 5.5% of naive CD4 clonotypes was seen across a handful of donors.

This table comes from immunoSEQ multiplex PCR, and its TCRdb copy is limited to in-frame clones, with some not included. The sample records 2 million to 3 million clones, roughly 93% being singletons. The CDR3 runs 14 residues. Germline values: CDR1 MDHEN, CDR2 SYDVKM. J lost 2 bases, V lost 2 bases, and 2 bases had no gene match. About this clone itself: Antigen specificity is unknown.

This chain links TRBV28 with TRBJ2-7, with 8 bases lining up with TRBD1. The TCR was taken from a man between 18 and 29 years old in good health. Some clones in this sample may be carry-over from other donors' samples. Sequenced material: naive CD4+ T cells from PBMCs. Subset reported: CD45RA+ positively selected. The CDR3 region is CASSLTGGTYEQYF. DNA for the CDR3: TGTGCCAGCAGTTTAACAGGGGGTACCTACGAGCAGTACTTC. The entire variable domain, with the rest obtained from reference TRBV28 and TRBJ2-7, is as follows: DVKVTQSSRYLVKRTGEKVFLECVQDMDHENMFWYRQDPGLGLRLIYFSYDVKMKEKGDIPEGYSVSREKKERFSLILESASTNQTSMYLCASSLTGGTYEQYFGPGTRLTVT.